This T cell receptor beta chain was retrieved from a study of blood T cell repertoires in COVID-19. As for the study in general: Specimens from acute and convalescent COVID-19 originated in the United States, Italy and Spain. T cells, B-cell-depleted T cells, or PBMCs supplied cDNA or gDNA.

Germline V CDR1 and CDR2: SGHTA, FQGNSA. This CDR3 contains 12 residues. Trimming cost V 6 bases and J 2 bases, with 4 bases left between them. Authors' processing steps: Reference gene primer amplification in the assay estimated nucleated cell counts. Sequenced by immunoSEQ multiplex PCR; TCRdb stores in-frame clones only, minus some. For V, J and clone size, that table is used; D and trimming come from the DNA. The table has hundreds of thousands of clones, roughly nine tenths seen once; the top ten hold 0.82%. The Seattle site enrolled patients during active infection and followed them longitudinally.

V and J are TRBV7-2 and TRBJ2-2; D ambiguous. Sequenced input: peripheral blood. The origin of this receptor is a man aged 55 to 70 with COVID-19, enrolled during active disease. The CDR3 coding sequence is TGTGCCAGCAGGGCAAACACCGGGGAGCTGTTTTTT. Protein product: CASRANTGELFF.